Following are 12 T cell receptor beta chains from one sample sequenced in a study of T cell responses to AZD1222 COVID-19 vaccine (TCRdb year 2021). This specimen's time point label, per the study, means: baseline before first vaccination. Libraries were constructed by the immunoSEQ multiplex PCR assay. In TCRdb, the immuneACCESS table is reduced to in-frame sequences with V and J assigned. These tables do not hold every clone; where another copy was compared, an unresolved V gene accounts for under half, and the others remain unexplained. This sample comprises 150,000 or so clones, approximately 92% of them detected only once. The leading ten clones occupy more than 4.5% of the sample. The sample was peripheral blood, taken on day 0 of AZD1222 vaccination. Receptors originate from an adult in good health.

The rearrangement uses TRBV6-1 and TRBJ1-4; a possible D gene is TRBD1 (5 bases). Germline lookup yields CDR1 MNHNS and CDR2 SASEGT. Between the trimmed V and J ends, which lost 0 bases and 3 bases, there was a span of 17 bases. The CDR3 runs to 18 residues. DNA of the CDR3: TGTGCCAGCAGTGAAGCGCTTCAGGGAGGGTGGGCTAATGAAAAACTGTTTTTT. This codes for CASSEALQGGWANEKLFF.

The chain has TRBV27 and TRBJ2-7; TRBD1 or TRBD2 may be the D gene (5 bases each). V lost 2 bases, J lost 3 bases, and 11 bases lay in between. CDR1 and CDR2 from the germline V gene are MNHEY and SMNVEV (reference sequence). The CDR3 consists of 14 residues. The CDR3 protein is CASSLGSGHYEQYF. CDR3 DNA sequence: TGTGCCAGCAGTTTAGGCAGCGGACACTACGAGCAGTACTTC.

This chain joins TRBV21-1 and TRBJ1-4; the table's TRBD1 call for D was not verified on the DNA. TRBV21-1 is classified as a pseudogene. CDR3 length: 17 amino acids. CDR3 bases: TGTGCCAGCAGCAAGTCCCGGGACAGGGGCGGGGGGCAAAAACTGTTTTTT. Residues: CASSKSRDRGGGQKLFF.

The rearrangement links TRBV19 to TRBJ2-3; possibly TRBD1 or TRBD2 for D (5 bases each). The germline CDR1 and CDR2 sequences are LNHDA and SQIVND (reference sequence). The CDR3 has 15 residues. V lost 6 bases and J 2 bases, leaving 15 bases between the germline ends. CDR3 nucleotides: TGTGCCAGTAGCGAGACAGAGACTAACACAGATACGCAGTATTTT. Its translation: CASSETETNTDTQYF.

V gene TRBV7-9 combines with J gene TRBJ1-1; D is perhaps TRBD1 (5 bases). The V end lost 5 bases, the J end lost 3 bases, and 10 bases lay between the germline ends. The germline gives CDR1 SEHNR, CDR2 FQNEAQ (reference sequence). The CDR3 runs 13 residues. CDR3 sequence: CASSRRGYTEAFF. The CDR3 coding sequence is TGTGCCAGCAGCCGGAGGGGCTACACTGAAGCTTTCTTT.

The CDR3 DNA is TGCGCCAGCAGCTCGCGGACAGGGAGGAACTATGGCTACACCTTC. Encoded protein: CASSSRTGRNYGYTF. J is TRBJ1-2 and V is TRBV5-1; 8 nucleotides match TRBD1. CDR3 size: 15 residues. Germline V gene data show CDR1 as SGHRS and CDR2 as YFSETQ. Trimming removed 3 bases from V and 2 bases from J; junction bases left unmatched: 6.

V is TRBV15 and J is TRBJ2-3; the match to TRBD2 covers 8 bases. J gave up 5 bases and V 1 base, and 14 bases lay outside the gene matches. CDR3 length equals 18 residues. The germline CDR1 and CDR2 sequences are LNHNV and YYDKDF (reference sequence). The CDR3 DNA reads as TGTGCCACCAGCAGAGTTCCCACCGGGGGGGTTGGTAGAGATACGCAGTATTTT. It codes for CATSRVPTGGVGRDTQYF.

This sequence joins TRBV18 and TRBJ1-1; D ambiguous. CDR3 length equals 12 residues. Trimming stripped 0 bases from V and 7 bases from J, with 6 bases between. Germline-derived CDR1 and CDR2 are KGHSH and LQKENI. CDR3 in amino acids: CASSPPGGEAFF. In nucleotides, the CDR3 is TGTGCCAGCTCACCACCGGGCGGTGAAGCTTTCTTT.

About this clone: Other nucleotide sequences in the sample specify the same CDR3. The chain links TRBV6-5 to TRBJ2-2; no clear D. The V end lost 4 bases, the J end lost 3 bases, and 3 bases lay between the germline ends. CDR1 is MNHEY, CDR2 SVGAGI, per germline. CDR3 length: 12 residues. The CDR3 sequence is CASSSYTGELFF. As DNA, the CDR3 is TGTGCCAGCAGTTCCTACACCGGGGAGCTGTTTTTT.

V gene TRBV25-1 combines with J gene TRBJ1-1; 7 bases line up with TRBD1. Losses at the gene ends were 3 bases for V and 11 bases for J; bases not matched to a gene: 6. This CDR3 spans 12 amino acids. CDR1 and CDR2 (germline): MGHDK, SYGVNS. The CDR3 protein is CASSETGRVAFF. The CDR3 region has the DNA TGTGCCAGCAGTGAGACAGGGAGGGTGGCTTTCTTT.

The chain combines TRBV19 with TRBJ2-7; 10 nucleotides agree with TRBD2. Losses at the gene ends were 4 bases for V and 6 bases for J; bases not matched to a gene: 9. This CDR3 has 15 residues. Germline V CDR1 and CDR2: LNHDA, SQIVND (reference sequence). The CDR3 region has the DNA TGTGCCAGTAGTAGGGCGGCTAGCGGGAGTCGCGAGCAGTACTTC. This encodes CASSRAASGSREQYF.

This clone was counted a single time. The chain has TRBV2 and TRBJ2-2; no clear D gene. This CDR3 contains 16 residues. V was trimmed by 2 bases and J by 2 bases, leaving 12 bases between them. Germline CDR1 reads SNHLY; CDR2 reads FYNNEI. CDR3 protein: CASSEFRRSNTGELFF. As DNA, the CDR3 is TGTGCCAGCAGTGAATTTCGGCGTTCCAACACCGGGGAGCTGTTTTTT. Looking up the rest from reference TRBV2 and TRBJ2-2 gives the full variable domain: EPEVTQTPSHQVTQMGQEVILRCVPISNHLYFYWYRQILGQKVEFLVSFYNNEISEKSEIFDDQFSVERPDGSNFTLKIRSTKLEDSAMYFCASSEFRRSNTGELFFGEGSRLTVL.